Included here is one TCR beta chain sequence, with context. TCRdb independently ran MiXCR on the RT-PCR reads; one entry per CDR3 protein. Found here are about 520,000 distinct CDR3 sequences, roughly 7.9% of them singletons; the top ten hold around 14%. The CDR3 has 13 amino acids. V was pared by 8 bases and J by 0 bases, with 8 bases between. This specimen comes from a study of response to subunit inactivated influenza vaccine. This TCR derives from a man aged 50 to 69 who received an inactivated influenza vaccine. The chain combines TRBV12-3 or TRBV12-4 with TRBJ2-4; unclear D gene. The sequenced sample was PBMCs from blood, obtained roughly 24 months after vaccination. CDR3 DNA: TGTGCCAGCGGCCACCGAGCCAAAAACATTCAGTACTTC. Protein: CASGHRAKNIQYF.